The 25 T cell receptor beta chains listed next were all sequenced from one sample in a study of blood T cells in healthy people across ages (dated by TCRdb to between 2014 and 2016). The library was produced with 5' RACE. Sequencing was carried out with an Illumina HiSeq 2500. A second PCR of 7 to 11 cycles was performed with a sample-barcoded 5' primer and a J-beta primer mix. TCRdb passed the public sequencing reads through fastp at Q25 and MiXCR, retaining productive beta sequences. All rows with the same CDR3 protein become a single entry with the most common DNA and genes. Counted in this sample were about a million distinct CDR3 sequences; roughly 47% of them appeared once. The ten largest clones take up about a fifth of the sample. Material: blood. Receptor source: a woman aged 55-70 years in good health.

The J gene is TRBJ1-2, the V gene TRBV29-1, with 11 bases aligning to TRBD1. The CDR3 runs 15 residues. Germline-derived CDR1 and CDR2 are SQVTM and ANQGSEA. The ends lost 6 bases at V and 7 bases at J; junction bases unmatched: 13. The CDR3 DNA reads TGCAGCGTCGGACAGGGGGCGCGCAGGGGCTCTGGCTACACCTTC. This translates into CSVGQGARRGSGYTF. The complete variable domain, with remaining parts taken from reference TRBV29-1 and TRBJ1-2, reads SAVISQKPSRDICQRGTSLTIQCQVDSQVTMMFWYRQQPGQSLTLIATANQGSEATYESGFVIDKFPISRPNLTFSTLTVSNMSPEDSSIYLCSVGQGARRGSGYTFGSGTRLTVV.

In the case of this clonotype: The junction departs from germline at one end; a sequencing error may be responsible. The J gene is TRBJ2-3, the V gene TRBV20-1; D remains ambiguous. CDR1 and CDR2 (germline): DFQATT, SNEGSKA (reference sequence). The CDR3 runs to 14 residues. CDR3: CSARVAAYTDMQYF. The CDR3 coding sequence is TGCAGTGCTAGAGTTGCAGCCTACACAGATATGCAGTATTTT.

The chain employs TRBV7-2 and TRBJ1-4, with D possibly TRBD1 on 5 matching bases. The CDR3 runs 14 residues. CDR1 and CDR2 (germline): SGHTA, FQGNSA. V shed 2 bases and J shed 4 bases, with 8 bases lying between them. Written as DNA, the CDR3 is TGTGCCAGCAGCTTAACCAGGGATAATGAAAAACTGTTTTTT. This translates into CASSLTRDNEKLFF.

This clonotype was counted between two and nine times. The chain recombines TRBV27 with TRBJ1-5; D gene uncertain. The length of the CDR3 is 13 residues. V shed 0 bases and J shed 10 bases, with 10 bases lying between them. In germline, CDR1 is MNHEY, CDR2 SMNVEV (reference sequence). Here the CDR3 DNA reads TGTGCCAGCAGTTTATCCGACCGGGATCCCCAGCATTTT. This translates into CASSLSDRDPQHF.

The chain combines TRBV12-3 or TRBV12-4 with TRBJ2-5; a weak D match, TRBD1 (5 bases). V was trimmed by 6 bases and J by 5 bases, leaving 13 bases between them. CDR3 length: 13 residues. CDR3 in DNA: TGTGCCAGCAGGTCCCTTGGGGCTGAGACCCAGTACTTC. Protein sequence: CASRSLGAETQYF.

The V gene is TRBV4-1, the J gene TRBJ2-1, with 8 bases lining up with TRBD2. Looked up from germline, CDR1 is MGHRA and CDR2 is YSYEKL. The CDR3 sequence is 17 residues long. Germline trimming cut 4 bases from V and 1 base from J; bases unmatched to any gene: 9. In DNA form, the CDR3 reads TGCGCCAGCAGCCGCCCTCAGAGCGGGAGTTCCTACAATGAGCAGTTCTTC. Its translation is CASSRPQSGSSYNEQFF.

The table lists this clonotype with a count of one. The chain carries TRBV4-2 and TRBJ1-4; 9 nucleotides match TRBD1. Losses at the gene ends were 0 bases for V and 2 bases for J; bases not matched to a gene: 4. Germline-derived CDR1 and CDR2 are LGHNA and YNFKEQ. CDR3 size: 17 residues. Here the CDR3 DNA reads TGTGCCAGCAGCCAAGAGTTACAGGGGGCGACTAATGAAAAACTGTTTTTT. Its protein is CASSQELQGATNEKLFF.

This clonotype was seen more than once but under ten times. The V and J genes are TRBV28 and TRBJ2-5; 11 bases agree with TRBD2. CDR3 size: 17 residues. The V gene end was trimmed by 4 bases and the J gene end by 4 bases; junction bases not matched to a gene: 11. Per the germline V gene, CDR1 is MDHEN and CDR2 is SYDVKM. CDR3 amino acids: CASSSQTSGSRRETQYF. The CDR3 DNA follows: TGTGCCAGCAGTTCACAAACTAGCGGGAGCAGGCGAGAGACCCAGTACTTC. The full variable domain, its missing parts supplied by reference TRBV28 and TRBJ2-5, is DVKVTQSSRYLVKRTGEKVFLECVQDMDHENMFWYRQDPGLGLRLIYFSYDVKMKEKGDIPEGYSVSREKKERFSLILESASTNQTSMYLCASSSQTSGSRRETQYFGPGTRLLVL.

The chain is built from TRBV6-6 and TRBJ2-1; D perhaps matches TRBD1 (6 bases). The germline V gene encodes CDR1 MNHNY and CDR2 SVGAGI (reference sequence). V was clipped by 4 bases and J by 1 base, with 8 bases between them. The CDR3 has 14 amino acids. This CDR3 is CASSSQGSYNEQFF. CDR3 DNA sequence: TGTGCCAGCAGTTCACAGGGATCCTACAATGAGCAGTTCTTC.

The chain joins TRBV5-1 to TRBJ1-6; the D gene is possibly TRBD1 (5 bases). The CDR3 has 15 residues. From germline, CDR1 is SGHRS and CDR2 YFSETQ. The germline V and J ends were trimmed by 0 bases and 10 bases, with 14 bases remaining between them. This CDR3 reads CASSLAGGIESPLHF. Written as DNA, the CDR3 is TGCGCCAGCAGCTTGGCCGGGGGAATAGAGTCACCCCTCCACTTT.

This clonotype was recorded a few times. The V and J genes are TRBV6-6 and TRBJ1-5, with 8 nucleotides matching TRBD1. The J segment lost 5 bases and the V segment lost 6 bases, leaving 6 bases of the junction unmatched. Germline CDR1 MNHNY, CDR2 SVGAGI (reference sequence). This CDR3 is built from 14 residues. As DNA, the CDR3 is TGTGCCAGCAGAAAAACAGGGGGGGATCAGCCCCAGCATTTT. This translates into CASRKTGGDQPQHF.

This clonotype was recorded many times. The V call is TRBV7-2, the J call TRBJ2-7; no clear D. CDR3 size: 12 residues. The germline V and J ends were trimmed by 0 bases and 3 bases, with 3 bases remaining between them. The germline CDR1 and CDR2 sequences are SGHTA and FQGNSA. The CDR3 here is CASSLAFYEQYF. DNA of the CDR3: TGTGCCAGCAGCTTAGCGTTCTACGAGCAGTACTTC.

This chain's CDR3 is CASSPGVGNEAFF. CDR3 DNA: TGTGCCAGCTCACCGGGGGTCGGGAATGAAGCTTTCTTT. This chain joins TRBV18 and TRBJ1-1, with a tentative D call TRBD1 (5 bases). Germline V gene sequence: CDR1 KGHSH, CDR2 LQKENI. V was shortened by 3 bases and J by 7 bases, with 12 bases between the two germline ends. This CDR3 contains 13 residues.

V is TRBV12-3 or TRBV12-4 and J is TRBJ2-1; TRBD2 aligns across 7 bases. The trim removed 2 bases at V and 0 bases at J, leaving 4 bases unmatched. The length of the CDR3 is 16 residues. CDR3 DNA: TGTGCCAGCAGTTTACTAGCGGACCTCTCCTACAATGAGCAGTTCTTC. This codes for CASSLLADLSYNEQFF.

J is TRBJ1-1 and V is TRBV28; D call uncertain. Trimming stripped 4 bases from V and 5 bases from J, with 11 bases between. Germline V gene sequence: CDR1 MDHEN, CDR2 SYDVKM. CDR3 length equals 13 residues. CDR3 sequence (DNA): TGTGCCAGCAGTTGGGAGCGGCGGACTGAAGCTTTCTTT. This sequence encodes CASSWERRTEAFF.

This chain links TRBV9 with TRBJ2-1, with D hard to call. This CDR3 has 15 residues. Germline-derived CDR1 and CDR2 are SGDLS and YYNGEE. V shed 0 bases and J shed 0 bases, with 7 bases lying between them. CDR3 protein: CASSVGANSYNEQFF. The CDR3 bases are TGTGCCAGCAGCGTAGGCGCCAACTCCTACAATGAGCAGTTCTTC. Full variable domain (missing parts from reference TRBV9 and TRBJ2-1): DSGVTQTPKHLITATGQRVTLRCSPRSGDLSVYWYQQSLDQGLQFLIQYYNGEERAKGNILERFSAQQFPDLHSELNLSSLELGDSALYFCASSVGANSYNEQFFGPGTRLTVL.

J is TRBJ2-7 and V is TRBV12-3 or TRBV12-4; maybe TRBD1 (5 bases). The CDR3 extends over 12 amino acids. V was cut by 5 bases and J by 7 bases, with 12 bases left in between. CDR3 sequence reads: CASSPQTGEQYF. CDR3 in DNA: TGTGCCAGCAGTCCCCAAACAGGAGAGCAGTACTTC.

This chain joins TRBV14 and TRBJ2-7; 10 bases are shared with TRBD2. Per the germline V gene, CDR1 is SGHDN and CDR2 is FVKESK. Trimming cost V 4 bases and J 2 bases; bases outside gene matches: 11. The CDR3 covers 17 residues. CDR3 amino acids: CASSPTSGIRNTYEQYF. DNA for the CDR3: TGTGCCAGCAGCCCTACTAGCGGGATTAGAAATACCTACGAGCAGTACTTC.

Remarks on this clonotype: This may be a read error, as it is one base from a much larger clone. The chain couples TRBV7-2 to TRBJ2-3; 10 positions match TRBD2. The ends lost 5 bases at V and 6 bases at J; junction bases unmatched: 2. Germline V gene sequence: CDR1 SGHTA, CDR2 FQGNSA. The CDR3 runs 13 residues. The CDR3 region is CASSVGLADTQYF. The CDR3 DNA sequence: TGTGCCAGCAGCGTGGGACTAGCGGATACGCAGTATTTT.

CDR3 in DNA: TGTGCCAGCAGCTTGCCTTTCGGGGAGCAGTACTTC. It translates to CASSLPFGEQYF. V usage is TRBV11-3 and J usage is TRBJ2-7; D not resolved. Germline CDR1 is SGHNT and CDR2 is YENEEA. The CDR3 spans 12 residues. Trimming removed 3 bases at V and 7 bases at J, with 10 bases between.

This clonotype was counted only a few times. V gene TRBV11-2 combines with J gene TRBJ2-5; either TRBD1 or TRBD2 may fit D (5 bases each). The V end was cut by 1 base, the J end by 1 base, with 13 bases between. The CDR3 sequence is 16 residues long. The germline CDR1 and CDR2 sequences are SGHAT and FQNNGV. CDR3 bases: TGTGCCAGCAGCTTAGTGGCAGGGAGTCGCCAAGAGACCCAGTACTTC. This gives the protein CASSLVAGSRQETQYF.

The chain links TRBV4-3 to TRBJ2-1; D not resolved. The CDR3 runs 16 residues. Germline CDR1 LGHNA, CDR2 YSLEER. V shed 0 bases and J shed 6 bases, with 15 bases lying between them. The DNA for the CDR3 is TGCGCCAGCAGCCAAGAGTCTATCCCATCAGGCAATGAGCAGTTCTTC. It is translated as CASSQESIPSGNEQFF.

The gene calls are TRBV29-1 and TRBJ2-1, with 11 nucleotides matching TRBD2. The CDR3 consists of 13 residues. V lost 8 bases, J lost 11 bases, and 11 bases stayed unmatched. Germline V gene data show CDR1 as SQVTM and CDR2 as ANQGSEA. The CDR3 DNA is TGCAGCCCCGTTACTAGCGGGAGCGGAAAGCAGTTCTTC. This codes for CSPVTSGSGKQFF.

The rearrangement uses TRBV12-3 or TRBV12-4 and TRBJ2-7; weak D call: TRBD2 (5 bases). This CDR3 has 15 amino acids. Trimming cost V 6 bases and J 0 bases, with 15 bases left between them. CDR3 coding DNA: TGTGCCAGCAGCCAGAGAGCGGTCTTCTCCTACGAGCAGTACTTC. Protein product: CASSQRAVFSYEQYF.

This clonotype has a handful of counts. This chain joins TRBV4-1 and TRBJ2-3; TRBD2 agrees at 10 bases. Germline assignment: CDR1 MGHRA and CDR2 YSYEKL. The CDR3 totals 20 residues. J gave up 0 bases and V 0 bases, and 12 bases lay outside the gene matches. CDR3 amino acids: CASSQDIELAGRASTDTQYF. For the CDR3, the DNA is TGCGCCAGCAGCCAAGATATAGAACTAGCGGGAAGAGCTAGCACAGATACGCAGTATTTT.